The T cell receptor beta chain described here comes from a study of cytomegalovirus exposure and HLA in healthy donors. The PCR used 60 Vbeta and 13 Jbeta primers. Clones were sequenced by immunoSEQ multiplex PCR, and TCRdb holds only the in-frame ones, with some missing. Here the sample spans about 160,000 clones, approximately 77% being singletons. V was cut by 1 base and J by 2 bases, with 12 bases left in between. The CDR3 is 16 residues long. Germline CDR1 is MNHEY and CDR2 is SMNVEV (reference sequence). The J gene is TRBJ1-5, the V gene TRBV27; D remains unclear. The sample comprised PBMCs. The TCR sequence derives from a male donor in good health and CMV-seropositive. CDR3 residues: CASSLFGIRGNQPQHF. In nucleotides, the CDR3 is TGTGCCAGCAGTTTATTTGGCATTCGGGGCAATCAGCCCCAGCATTTT.